This T cell receptor beta chain came from a study of blood T cell repertoires in COVID-19. Study overall: The origin of the acute and convalescent COVID-19 samples was the United States, Italy and Spain. Sources were T cells, B-cell-depleted T cells, or PBMCs; the material itself was cDNA or gDNA.

TCRdb's copy holds only in-frame clones and misses some; the assay was immunoSEQ multiplex PCR. The sample lists 200,000 to 250,000 clones; around four fifths were seen once. The CDR3 covers 11 residues. The V and J ends lost 2 bases and 9 bases respectively, with 8 bases between them. The germline gives CDR1 MGHDK, CDR2 SYGVNS. The V call is TRBV25-1, the J call TRBJ2-7; unclear D gene. The specimen sequenced was peripheral blood. This clonotype was obtained from a man younger than 40 with active or convalescent COVID-19. In DNA form, the CDR3 reads TGTGCCAGCAGTGAAGGGCGAACGCAGTACTTC. Its protein is CASSEGRTQYF.